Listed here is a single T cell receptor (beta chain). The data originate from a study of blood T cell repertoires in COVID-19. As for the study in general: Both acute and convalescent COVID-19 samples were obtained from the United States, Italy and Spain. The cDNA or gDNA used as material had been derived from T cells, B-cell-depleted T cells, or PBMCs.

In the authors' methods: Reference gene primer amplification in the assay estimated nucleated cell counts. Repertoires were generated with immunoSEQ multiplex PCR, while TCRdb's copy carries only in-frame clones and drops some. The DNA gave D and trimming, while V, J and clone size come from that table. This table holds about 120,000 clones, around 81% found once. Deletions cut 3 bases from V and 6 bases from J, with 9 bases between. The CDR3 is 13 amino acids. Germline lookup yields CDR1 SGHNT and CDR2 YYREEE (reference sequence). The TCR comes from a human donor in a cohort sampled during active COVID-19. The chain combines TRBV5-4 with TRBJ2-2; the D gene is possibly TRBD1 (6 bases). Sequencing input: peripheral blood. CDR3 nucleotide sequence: TGTGCCAGCAGCTCTCGACAGGCCGGGGAGCTGTTTTTT. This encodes CASSSRQAGELFF.